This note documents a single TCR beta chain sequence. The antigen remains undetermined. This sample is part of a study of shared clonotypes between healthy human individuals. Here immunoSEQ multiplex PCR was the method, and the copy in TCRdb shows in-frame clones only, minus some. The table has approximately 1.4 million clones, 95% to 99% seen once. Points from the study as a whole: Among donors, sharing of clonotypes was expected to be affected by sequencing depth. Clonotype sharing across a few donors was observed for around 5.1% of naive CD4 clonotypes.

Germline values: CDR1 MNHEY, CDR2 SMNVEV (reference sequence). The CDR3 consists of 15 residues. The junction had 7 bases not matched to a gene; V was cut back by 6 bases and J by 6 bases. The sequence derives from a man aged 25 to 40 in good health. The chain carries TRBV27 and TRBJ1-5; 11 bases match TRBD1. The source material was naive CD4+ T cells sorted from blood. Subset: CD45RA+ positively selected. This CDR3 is CASRPSGQGVQPQHF. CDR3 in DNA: TGTGCCAGCAGACCCTCGGGACAGGGGGTTCAGCCCCAGCATTTT.